This T cell receptor (beta chain) was retrieved from a study of blood T cell repertoires in COVID-19. Study-wide context: Researchers got acute and convalescent COVID-19 samples from the United States, Italy and Spain. Sources were T cells, B-cell-depleted T cells, or PBMCs; the material itself was cDNA or gDNA.

Germline V gives CDR1 SSHAT, CDR2 FNYEAQ (reference sequence). Unmatched junction bases numbered 1, after V lost 5 bases and J lost 1 base. There are 14 residues in the CDR3. In the authors' methods: Reference gene primer amplification gave estimated nucleated cell counts. Sequencing used immunoSEQ multiplex PCR; TCRdb keeps in-frame clones, though not all of them. V, J and clone size are taken as reported in that table, and D and trimming were inferred from the DNA itself. The table lists about 73,000 clones, 80% to 90% of them singletons, with roughly 5.6% in the top ten. The chain joins TRBV7-7 to TRBJ2-5, with TRBD1 matching over 10 bases. Sequencing was performed on peripheral blood. The receptor's source is a man aged 50-60 years with active COVID-19. CDR3 loop: CASSRQGAQETQYF. The CDR3, as DNA: TGTGCCAGCAGCAGACAGGGGGCCCAAGAGACCCAGTACTTC.